The source of this T cell receptor (beta chain) is a study of cytomegalovirus exposure and HLA in healthy donors. Trimming left V 2 bases short and J 3 bases short, with 17 bases between. Germline values: CDR1 LGHNA, CDR2 YSLEER. This CDR3 has 16 amino acids. Amplification used 60 Vbeta primers and 13 Jbeta primers. Here immunoSEQ multiplex PCR was the method, and the copy in TCRdb shows in-frame clones only, minus some. The sample includes about 170,000 clones, about four fifths of them seen just once. Of note for this clone: Its antigen is currently unknown.

General study results and limits: Previous analysis showed most TCR beta V segments were productive about 87% or about 30% of the time. Of the V segments, some could not be distinguished, including TRBV6-2 and TRBV6-3, and were excluded. In a later analysis, across HLA loci, associated TCR counts were highest for DRB1, lowest for HLA-C.

The chain employs TRBV4-3 and TRBJ2-7; the D gene is possibly TRBD2 (5 bases). The sample was PBMCs. This sequence originates from a woman under 30 in good health and CMV-seronegative. CDR3 sequence (DNA): TGCGCCAGCAGCCAATCCTTCTCGTCCGGGGTCTACGAGCAGTACTTC. Translation: CASSQSFSSGVYEQYF.